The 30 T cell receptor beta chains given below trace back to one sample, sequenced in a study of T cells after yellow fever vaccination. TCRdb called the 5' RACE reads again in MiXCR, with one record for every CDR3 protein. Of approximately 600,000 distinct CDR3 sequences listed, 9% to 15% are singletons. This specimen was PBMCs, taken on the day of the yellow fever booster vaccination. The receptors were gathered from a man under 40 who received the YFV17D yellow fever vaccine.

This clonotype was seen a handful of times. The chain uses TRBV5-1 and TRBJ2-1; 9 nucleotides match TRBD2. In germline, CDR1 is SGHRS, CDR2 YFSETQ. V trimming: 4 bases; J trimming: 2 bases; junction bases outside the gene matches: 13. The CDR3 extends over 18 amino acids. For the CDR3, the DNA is TGCGCCAGCAGCCTTAGGGGTAGCGGGAGTGGGGCCTACAATGAGCAGTTCTTC. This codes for CASSLRGSGSGAYNEQFF.

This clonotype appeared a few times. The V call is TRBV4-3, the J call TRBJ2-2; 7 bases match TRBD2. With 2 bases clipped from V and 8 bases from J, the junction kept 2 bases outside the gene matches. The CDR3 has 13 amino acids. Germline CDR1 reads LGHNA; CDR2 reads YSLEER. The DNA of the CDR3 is TGCGCCAGCAGCCAACCTAGCGGTGGGGAGCTGTTTTTT. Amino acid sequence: CASSQPSGGELFF.

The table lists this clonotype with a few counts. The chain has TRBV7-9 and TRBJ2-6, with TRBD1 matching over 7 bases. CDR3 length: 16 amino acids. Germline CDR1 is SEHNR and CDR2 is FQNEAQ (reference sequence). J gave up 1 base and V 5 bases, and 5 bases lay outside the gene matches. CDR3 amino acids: CASSGDRESGANVLTF. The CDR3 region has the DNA TGTGCCAGCAGCGGCGACAGGGAGTCTGGGGCCAACGTCCTGACTTTC.

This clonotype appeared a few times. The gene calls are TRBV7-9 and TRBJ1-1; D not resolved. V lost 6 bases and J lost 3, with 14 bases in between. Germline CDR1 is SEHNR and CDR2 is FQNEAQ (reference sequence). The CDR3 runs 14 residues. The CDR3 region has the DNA TGTGCCAGCAGTCCCCTGGGCGCCTACACTGAAGCTTTCTTT. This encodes CASSPLGAYTEAFF.

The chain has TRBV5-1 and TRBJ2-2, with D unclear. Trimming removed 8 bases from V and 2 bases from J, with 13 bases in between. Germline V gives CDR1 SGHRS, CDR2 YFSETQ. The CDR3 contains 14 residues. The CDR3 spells CASGPRFNTGELFF. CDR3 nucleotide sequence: TGCGCCAGTGGTCCCAGATTCAACACCGGGGAGCTGTTTTTT.

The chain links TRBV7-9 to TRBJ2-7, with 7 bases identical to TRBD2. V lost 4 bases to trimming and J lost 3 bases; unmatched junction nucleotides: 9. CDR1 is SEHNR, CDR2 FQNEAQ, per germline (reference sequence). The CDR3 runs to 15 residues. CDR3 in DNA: TGTGCCAGCAGCTGGGAGGGGCAGGGAAACTACGAGCAGTACTTC. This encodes CASSWEGQGNYEQYF.

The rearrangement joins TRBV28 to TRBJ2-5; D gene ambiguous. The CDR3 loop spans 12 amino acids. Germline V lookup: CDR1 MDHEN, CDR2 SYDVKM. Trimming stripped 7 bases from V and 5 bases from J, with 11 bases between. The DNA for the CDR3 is TGTGCCAGCACGAGAAGGCCGGAGACCCAGTACTTC. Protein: CASTRRPETQYF.

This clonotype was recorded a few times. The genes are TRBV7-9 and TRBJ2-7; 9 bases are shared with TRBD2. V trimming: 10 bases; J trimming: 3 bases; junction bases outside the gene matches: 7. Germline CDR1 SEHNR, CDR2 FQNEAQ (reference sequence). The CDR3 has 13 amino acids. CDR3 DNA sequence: TGTGCCACACAGACTAGCGGAGACTACGAGCAGTACTTC. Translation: CATQTSGDYEQYF.

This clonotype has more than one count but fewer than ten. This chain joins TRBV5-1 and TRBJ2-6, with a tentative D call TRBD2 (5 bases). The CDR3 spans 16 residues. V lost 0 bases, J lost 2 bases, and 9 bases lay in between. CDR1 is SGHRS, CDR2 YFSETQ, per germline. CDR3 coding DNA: TGCGCCAGCAGCTTGGCCGGGGATCCTGGGGCCAACGTCCTGACTTTC. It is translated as CASSLAGDPGANVLTF. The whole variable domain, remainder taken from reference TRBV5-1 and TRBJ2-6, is KAGVTQTPRYLIKTRGQQVTLSCSPISGHRSVSWYQQTPGQGLQFLFEYFSETQRNKGNFPGRFSGRQFSNSRSEMNVSTLELGDSALYLCASSLAGDPGANVLTFGAGSRLTVL.

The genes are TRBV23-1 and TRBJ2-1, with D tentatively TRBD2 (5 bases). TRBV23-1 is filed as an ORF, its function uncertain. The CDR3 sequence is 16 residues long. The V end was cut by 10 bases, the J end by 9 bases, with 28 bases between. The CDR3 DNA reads TGCGCCAACCAGATTGGAGGAACGGGAAGTTGGGTTGAGCAGTTCTTC. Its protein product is CANQIGGTGSWVEQFF.

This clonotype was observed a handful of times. CDR3: CASRGGREQYF. The CDR3 bases are TGTGCCAGCAGAGGGGGACGCGAGCAGTACTTC. The chain links TRBV6-6 to TRBJ2-7; D is perhaps TRBD1 (6 bases). The CDR3 runs 11 residues. The ends were cut back, 6 bases at V and 6 bases at J, with 9 bases in the middle. CDR1 and CDR2 from the germline V gene are MNHNY and SVGAGI (reference sequence).

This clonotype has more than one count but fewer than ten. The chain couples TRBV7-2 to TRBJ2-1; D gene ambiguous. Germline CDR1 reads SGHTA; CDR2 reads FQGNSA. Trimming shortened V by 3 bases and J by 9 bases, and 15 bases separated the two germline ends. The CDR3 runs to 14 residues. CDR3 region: CASSFLSSPGEQFF. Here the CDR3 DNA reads TGTGCCAGCAGCTTCTTGTCATCACCGGGTGAGCAGTTCTTC.

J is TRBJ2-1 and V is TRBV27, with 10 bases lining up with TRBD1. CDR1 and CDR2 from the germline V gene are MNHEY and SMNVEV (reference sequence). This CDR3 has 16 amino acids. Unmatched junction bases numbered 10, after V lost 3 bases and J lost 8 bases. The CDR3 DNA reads TGTGCCAGCAGTTTTTTGGGACAGGGGTGGTTGGATGAGCAGTTCTTC. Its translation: CASSFLGQGWLDEQFF.

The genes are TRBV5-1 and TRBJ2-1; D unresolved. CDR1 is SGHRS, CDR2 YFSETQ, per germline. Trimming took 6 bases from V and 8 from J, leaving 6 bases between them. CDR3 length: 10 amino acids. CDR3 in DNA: TGCGCCAGCATAATGCATGAGCAGTTCTTC. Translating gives CASIMHEQFF.

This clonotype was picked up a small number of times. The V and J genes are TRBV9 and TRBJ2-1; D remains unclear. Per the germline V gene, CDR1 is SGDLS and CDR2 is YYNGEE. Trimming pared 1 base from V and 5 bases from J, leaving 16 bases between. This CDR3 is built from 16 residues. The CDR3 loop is CASSVNPGYLDNEQFF. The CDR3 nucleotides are TGTGCCAGCAGCGTAAACCCCGGCTACCTTGACAATGAGCAGTTCTTC.

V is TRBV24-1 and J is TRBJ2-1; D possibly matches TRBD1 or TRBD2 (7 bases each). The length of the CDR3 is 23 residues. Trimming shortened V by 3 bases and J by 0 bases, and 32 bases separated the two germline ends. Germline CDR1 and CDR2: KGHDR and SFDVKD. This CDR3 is CATSDKGQTAGPEGPLSYNEQFF. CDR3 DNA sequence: TGTGCCACCAGTGATAAGGGACAGACAGCGGGACCTGAAGGCCCCCTCTCCTACAATGAGCAGTTCTTC.

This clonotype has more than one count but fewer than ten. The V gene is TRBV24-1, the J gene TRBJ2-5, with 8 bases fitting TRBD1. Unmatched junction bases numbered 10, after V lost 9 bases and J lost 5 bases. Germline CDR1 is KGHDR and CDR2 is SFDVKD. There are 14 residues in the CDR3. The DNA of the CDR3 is TGTGCCACCTCGCTGACAGGGGAGGAGGAGACCCAGTACTTC. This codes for CATSLTGEEETQYF.

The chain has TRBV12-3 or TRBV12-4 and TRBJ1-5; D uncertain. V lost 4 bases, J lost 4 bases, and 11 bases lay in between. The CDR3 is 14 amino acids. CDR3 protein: CASSSRMGNQPQHF. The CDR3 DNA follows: TGTGCCAGCAGTTCCCGGATGGGAAATCAGCCCCAGCATTTT.

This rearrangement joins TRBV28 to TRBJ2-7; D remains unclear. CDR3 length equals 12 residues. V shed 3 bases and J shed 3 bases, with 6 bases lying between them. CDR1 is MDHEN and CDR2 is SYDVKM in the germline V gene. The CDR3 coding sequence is TGTGCCAGCAGTTTCGGTCTCTACGAGCAGTACTTC. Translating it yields CASSFGLYEQYF.

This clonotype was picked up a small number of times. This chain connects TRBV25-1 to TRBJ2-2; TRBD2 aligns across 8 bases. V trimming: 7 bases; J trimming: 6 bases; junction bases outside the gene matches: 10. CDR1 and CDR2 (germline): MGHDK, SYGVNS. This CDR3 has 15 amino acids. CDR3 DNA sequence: TGTGCCAGCACCTTAGCGAGCGGGAGTCCCGGGGAGCTGTTTTTT. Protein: CASTLASGSPGELFF.

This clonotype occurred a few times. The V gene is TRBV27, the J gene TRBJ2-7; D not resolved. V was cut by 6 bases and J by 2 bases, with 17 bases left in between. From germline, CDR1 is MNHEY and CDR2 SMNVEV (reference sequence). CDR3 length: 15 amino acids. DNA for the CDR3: TGTGCCAGCAGCCGCGAACCTTACCTCACCTACGAGCAGTACTTC. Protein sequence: CASSREPYLTYEQYF.

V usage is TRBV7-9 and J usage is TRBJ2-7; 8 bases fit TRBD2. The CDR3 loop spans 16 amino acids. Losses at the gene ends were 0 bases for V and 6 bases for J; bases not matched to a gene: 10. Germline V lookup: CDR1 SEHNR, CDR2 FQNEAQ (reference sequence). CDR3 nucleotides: TGTGCCAGCAGCTTAGCGCCGGGAGGGCCGGGCGGCGAGCAGTACTTC. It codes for CASSLAPGGPGGEQYF.

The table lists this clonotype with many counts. The CDR3 nucleotides read TGTGCTACGGCATCGGGAGGGAAAGATACGCAGTATTTT. This sequence encodes CATASGGKDTQYF. The chain combines TRBV6-5 with TRBJ2-3; 8 bases match TRBD2. CDR1 MNHEY and CDR2 SVGAGI come from the germline V gene. The CDR3 covers 13 residues.

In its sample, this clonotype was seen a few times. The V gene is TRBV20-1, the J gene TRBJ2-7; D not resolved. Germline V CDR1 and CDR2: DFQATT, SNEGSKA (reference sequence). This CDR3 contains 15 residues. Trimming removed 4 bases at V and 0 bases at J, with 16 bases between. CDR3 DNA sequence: TGCAGTGCTACCCCTTTAGGAAGGAGCTCCTACGAGCAGTACTTC. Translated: CSATPLGRSSYEQYF.

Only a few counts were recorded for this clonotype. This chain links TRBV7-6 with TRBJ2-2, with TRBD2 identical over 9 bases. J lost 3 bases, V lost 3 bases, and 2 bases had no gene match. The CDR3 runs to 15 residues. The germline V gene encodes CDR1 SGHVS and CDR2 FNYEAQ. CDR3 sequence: CASSFIAGDTGELFF. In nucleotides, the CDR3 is TGTGCCAGCAGCTTTATAGCGGGAGACACCGGGGAGCTGTTTTTT.

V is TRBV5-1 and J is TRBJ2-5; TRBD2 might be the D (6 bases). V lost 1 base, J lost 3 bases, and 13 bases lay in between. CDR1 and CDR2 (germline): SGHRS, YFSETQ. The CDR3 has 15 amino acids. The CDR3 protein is CASSLNGRKEETQYF. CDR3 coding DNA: TGCGCCAGCAGCTTGAACGGGAGAAAGGAAGAGACCCAGTACTTC.

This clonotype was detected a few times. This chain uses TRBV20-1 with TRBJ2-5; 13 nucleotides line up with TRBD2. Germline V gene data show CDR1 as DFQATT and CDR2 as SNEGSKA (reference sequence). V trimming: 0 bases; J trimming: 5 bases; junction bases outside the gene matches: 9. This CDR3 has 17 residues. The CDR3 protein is CSARDWTSGSFLETQYF. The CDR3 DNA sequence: TGCAGTGCTAGAGATTGGACTAGCGGGAGCTTTCTCGAGACCCAGTACTTC.

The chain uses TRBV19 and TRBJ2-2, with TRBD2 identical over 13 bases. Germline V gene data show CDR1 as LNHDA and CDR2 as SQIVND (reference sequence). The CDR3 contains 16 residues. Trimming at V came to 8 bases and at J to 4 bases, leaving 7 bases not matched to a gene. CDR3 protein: CASLTSGRGVTGELFF. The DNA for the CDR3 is TGTGCCAGTCTCACTAGCGGGAGGGGAGTCACCGGGGAGCTGTTTTTT.

CDR3: CSVQRGSDYGYTF. The CDR3 nucleotides are TGCAGCGTTCAGAGGGGCTCAGACTATGGCTACACCTTC. The chain has TRBV29-1 and TRBJ1-2; D perhaps matches TRBD1 (5 bases). Per germline, CDR1 SQVTM and CDR2 ANQGSEA. Trimming removed 5 bases at V and 3 bases at J, with 13 bases between. This CDR3 comprises 13 residues.

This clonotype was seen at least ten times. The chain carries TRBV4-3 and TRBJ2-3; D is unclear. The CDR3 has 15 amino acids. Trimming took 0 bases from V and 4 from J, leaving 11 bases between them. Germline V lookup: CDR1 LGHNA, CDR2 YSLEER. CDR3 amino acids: CASSQDQVRADTQYF. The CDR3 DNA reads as TGCGCCAGCAGCCAAGATCAGGTCCGGGCAGATACGCAGTATTTT.